These 23 T cell receptor beta chains were sequenced from one sample in a study of blood T cell repertoires in COVID-19. TCRdb keeps only in-frame clones here, not all; method: immunoSEQ multiplex PCR. The data contain roughly 300,000 clones, 80% to 95% of them singletons. The sequenced material came from peripheral blood. These receptors were obtained from a woman under 40 with COVID-19, enrolled during active disease.

V gene TRBV30 combines with J gene TRBJ2-7, with D unclear. V was cut by 3 bases and J by 5 bases, with 11 bases left in between. The CDR3 extends over 12 amino acids. Germline V lookup: CDR1 GTSNPN, CDR2 SVGIG (reference sequence). The CDR3 DNA reads as TGTGCCTGGAGCCCCTCTTCGGACGAGCAGTACTTC. Its protein product is CAWSPSSDEQYF.

The CDR3 is CASSKDRTQETQYF. CDR3 DNA: TGTGCCAGCAGCAAGGACAGGACCCAAGAGACCCAGTACTTC. The chain carries TRBV6-6 and TRBJ2-5; TRBD1 agrees at 7 bases. V lost 6 bases to trimming and J lost 1 base; unmatched junction nucleotides: 5. Germline lookup yields CDR1 MNHNY and CDR2 SVGAGI (reference sequence). The CDR3 consists of 14 residues.

This clone was picked up a small number of times. The rearrangement uses TRBV30 and TRBJ1-5; a weak D match, TRBD1 (5 bases). The CDR3 runs 13 residues. Germline V gene sequence: CDR1 GTSNPN, CDR2 SVGIG (reference sequence). V was shortened by 3 bases and J by 3 bases, with 9 bases between the two germline ends. CDR3 coding DNA: TGTGCCTGGAGCGGGGGTTTCAATCAGCCCCAGCATTTT. Translation: CAWSGGFNQPQHF.

This chain connects TRBV5-1 to TRBJ2-7, with D possibly being TRBD2 (5 bases). V lost 2 bases and J lost 6, with 9 bases in between. The CDR3 length is 12 residues. Germline CDR1 reads SGHRS; CDR2 reads YFSETQ. CDR3 sequence: CASSLDAGEQYF. The CDR3 DNA reads as TGCGCCAGCAGCTTAGACGCGGGCGAGCAGTACTTC.

The chain carries TRBV19 and TRBJ1-1; 7 bases map to TRBD1. V trimming: 6 bases; J trimming: 4 bases; junction bases outside the gene matches: 8. There are 14 residues in the CDR3. From germline, CDR1 is LNHDA and CDR2 SQIVND (reference sequence). CDR3 residues: CASSRGDRLTEAFF. The CDR3 nucleotides read TGTGCCAGTAGCAGAGGGGACAGACTCACTGAAGCTTTCTTT.

The V and J genes are TRBV7-2 and TRBJ2-5, with a possible D match to TRBD2 (7 bases). The germline V and J ends were trimmed by 6 bases and 2 bases, with 19 bases remaining between them. Germline V gene sequence: CDR1 SGHTA, CDR2 FQGNSA. The CDR3 sequence is 16 residues long. CDR3 in amino acids: CASSPGASGAQETQYF. In nucleotides, the CDR3 is TGTGCCAGCAGTCCGGGGGCTAGCGGAGCTCAAGAGACCCAGTACTTC.

The chain employs TRBV18 and TRBJ1-1; D remains unclear. This CDR3 comprises 14 residues. V dropped 3 bases and J dropped 4 bases, with 12 bases sitting between them. Per the germline V gene, CDR1 is KGHSH and CDR2 is LQKENI. The CDR3 region has the DNA TGTGCCAGCTCACCCATTCAAAGCGGCACTGAAGCTTTCTTT. Its protein product is CASSPIQSGTEAFF. Full variable domain (remainder filled in from reference TRBV18 and TRBJ1-1): NAGVMQNPRHLVRRRGQEARLRCSPMKGHSHVYWYRQLPEEGLKFMVYLQKENIIDESGMPKERFSAEFPKEGPSILRIQQVVRGDSAAYFCASSPIQSGTEAFFGQGTRLTVV.

The genes are TRBV6-5 and TRBJ1-2; maybe TRBD1 (5 bases). The CDR3 spans 14 residues. Germline V gene sequence: CDR1 MNHEY, CDR2 SVGAGI. The V and J ends lost 2 bases and 4 bases respectively, with 11 bases between them. The CDR3 bases are TGTGCCAGCAGTTACGACAGCGACTCCTATGGCTACACCTTC. This encodes CASSYDSDSYGYTF.

Here the CDR3 reads CASSGRTDTEAFF. In nucleotides, the CDR3 is TGTGCCAGCAGTGGCCGGACAGACACTGAAGCTTTCTTT. This chain joins TRBV25-1 and TRBJ1-1; TRBD1 might be the D (6 bases). Trimming removed 4 bases from V and 3 bases from J, with 9 bases in between. Germline loops: CDR1 MGHDK, CDR2 SYGVNS. This CDR3 comprises 13 residues.

This clone was observed once. The V gene is TRBV6-5, the J gene TRBJ1-1, with D possibly being TRBD1 (6 bases). Trimming shortened V by 6 bases and J by 0 bases, and 14 bases separated the two germline ends. CDR3 length: 15 residues. Germline CDR1 is MNHEY and CDR2 is SVGAGI. CDR3: CASRLQGLMNTEAFF. As DNA, the CDR3 is TGTGCCAGCAGGCTCCAGGGGTTAATGAACACTGAAGCTTTCTTT.

This clone appeared a single time. The rearrangement uses TRBV2 and TRBJ2-7, with TRBD1 identical over 7 bases. V lost 5 bases and J lost 2; bases outside the gene matches: 6. The V gene's germline CDR1 is SNHLY and CDR2 FYNNEI. The CDR3 extends over 14 amino acids. The CDR3 is CASSYPGQTYEQYF. CDR3 coding DNA: TGTGCCAGCAGTTATCCGGGACAGACCTACGAGCAGTACTTC.

The chain couples TRBV29-1 to TRBJ2-2, with 10 bases identical to TRBD1. Germline CDR1 is SQVTM and CDR2 is ANQGSEA. V gave up 4 bases and J gave up 2 bases; unmatched junction bases: 1. The CDR3 length is 14 residues. CDR3 residues: CSVGTGGNTGELFF. DNA of the CDR3: TGCAGCGTTGGGACAGGGGGAAACACCGGGGAGCTGTTTTTT.

Here the CDR3 reads CASSETRGSEAFF. In DNA form, the CDR3 reads TGTGCCAGCAGTGAAACCAGGGGGTCTGAAGCTTTCTTT. V is TRBV2 and J is TRBJ1-1; 7 nucleotides line up with TRBD1. J was trimmed by 6 bases and V by 2 bases; bases with no gene match: 3. The CDR3 extends over 13 amino acids. CDR1 and CDR2 (germline): SNHLY, FYNNEI.

The CDR3 DNA sequence: TGTGCCAGCAGCTTGTGGGACAGGGACACCGGGGAGCTGTTTTTT. Translated, it gives CASSLWDRDTGELFF. The chain recombines TRBV5-6 with TRBJ2-2; 9 bases align to TRBD1. The CDR3 loop spans 15 amino acids. J lost 3 bases, V lost 1 base, and 1 base had no gene match. Germline V gene sequence: CDR1 SGHDT, CDR2 YYEEEE.

The chain carries TRBV6-6 and TRBJ2-1, with 15 bases matching TRBD2. V lost 5 bases and J lost 7; bases outside the gene matches: 3. Per germline, CDR1 MNHNY and CDR2 SVGAGI (reference sequence). This CDR3 is 15 amino acids long. This CDR3 is CASSPGTSGGNEQFF. In nucleotides, the CDR3 is TGTGCCAGCAGTCCAGGGACTAGCGGGGGGAATGAGCAGTTCTTC.

V usage is TRBV28 and J usage is TRBJ1-5, with 8 bases matching TRBD1. Trimming cost V 3 bases and J 9 bases; bases outside gene matches: 7. The CDR3 has 14 amino acids. CDR1 and CDR2 from the germline V gene are MDHEN and SYDVKM. The CDR3 coding sequence is TGTGCCAGCAGTTTCGGACAGGGAATTCGGCCCCAGCATTTT. Translated: CASSFGQGIRPQHF.

The J gene is TRBJ2-5, the V gene TRBV7-9; tentative D call: TRBD1 (5 bases). Germline V gene data show CDR1 as SEHNR and CDR2 as FQNEAQ (reference sequence). This CDR3 spans 16 amino acids. Between the trimmed V and J ends, which lost 0 bases and 3 bases, there was a span of 14 bases. The DNA of the CDR3 is TGTGCCAGCAGCTTAGCAGGACACAGAGTTAAAGAGACCCAGTACTTC. Translation: CASSLAGHRVKETQYF. Full variable domain (missing parts from reference TRBV7-9 and TRBJ2-5): DTGVSQNPRHKITKRGQNVTFRCDPISEHNRLYWYRQTLGQGPEFLTYFQNEAQLEKSRLLSDRFSAERPKGSFSTLEIQRTEQGDSAMYLCASSLAGHRVKETQYFGPGTRLLVL.

The CDR3 DNA reads as TGTGCCTCCGTGGACAGCTACAATGAGCAGTTCTTC. Its translation: CASVDSYNEQFF. The V and J genes are TRBV24-1 and TRBJ2-1; a possible D gene is TRBD1 (6 bases). Trimming shortened V by 12 bases and J by 3 bases, and 11 bases separated the two germline ends. This CDR3 is 12 amino acids long. Germline values: CDR1 KGHDR, CDR2 SFDVKD.

This chain connects TRBV7-9 to TRBJ2-1; the match to TRBD2 covers 8 bases. The germline gives CDR1 SEHNR, CDR2 FQNEAQ (reference sequence). V was pared by 2 bases and J by 5 bases, with 2 bases of the junction left unmatched. The CDR3 sequence is 14 residues long. The CDR3 loop reads CASSLLAGDNEQFF. CDR3 nucleotide sequence: TGTGCCAGCAGCTTACTAGCGGGTGACAATGAGCAGTTCTTC.

V gene TRBV2 combines with J gene TRBJ1-4; TRBD1 is a possible D gene (5 bases). The ends were cut back, 7 bases at V and 4 bases at J, with 16 bases in the middle. CDR1 SNHLY and CDR2 FYNNEI come from the germline V gene. This CDR3 is built from 15 residues. The CDR3 DNA sequence: TGTGCCAGCATCGACTCGTGGGGGGTTAATGAAAAACTGTTTTTT. It codes for CASIDSWGVNEKLFF.

The chain links TRBV19 to TRBJ2-1; TRBD2 matches at 9 bases. With 0 bases clipped from V and 6 bases from J, the junction kept 3 bases outside the gene matches. The germline V gene has CDR1 LNHDA and CDR2 SQIVND (reference sequence). The CDR3 is made up of 15 amino acids. CDR3 amino acids: CASSIDDSGGNEQFF. CDR3 coding DNA: TGTGCCAGTAGTATAGATGATAGCGGGGGCAATGAGCAGTTCTTC.

The chain employs TRBV27 and TRBJ2-7, with D possibly TRBD1 on 6 matching bases. CDR1 and CDR2 from the germline V gene are MNHEY and SMNVEV (reference sequence). V lost 6 bases and J lost 7, with 16 bases in between. The CDR3 length is 13 residues. The CDR3 DNA reads as TGTGCCAGCAGCTTACACCATGACAGGGAGCAGTACTTC. It specifies CASSLHHDREQYF.

CDR3 coding DNA: TGTGCCAGCAGTAATGGCGGGGCCAGGGCGGAGACCCAGTACTTC. Protein product: CASSNGGARAETQYF. The genes are TRBV5-8 and TRBJ2-5; perhaps TRBD2 as D (6 bases). V was cut by 5 bases and J by 5 bases, with 19 bases left in between. Germline V gene sequence: CDR1 SGHTS, CDR2 YDEGEE. The CDR3 runs to 15 residues.